Listed below are T cell receptor beta chains from one sample, sequenced in a study of a mutant IDH1 vaccine in newly diagnosed glioma. These receptors are not linked to any known antigen. Sequencing used immunoSEQ multiplex PCR; TCRdb keeps in-frame clones, though not all of them. The data show under 40,000 clones, roughly four fifths seen once. The sample consisted of PBMCs, taken from a glioma patient whose treatment included an IDH1 peptide vaccine. The receptors stem from a man in his thirties or forties with glioma. CDR3s include the opening cysteine and the closing phenylalanine or tryptophan. The order of the fields is J gene, D gene, V gene, clone size, CDR3 protein, CDR3 DNA. A D gene is named only where the DNA matches it firmly. The size of a clone is reported for some rows only, either as once, few or many, or as a class for expanded clones.

TRBJ2-3,.,TRBV5-6,.,CASSLWGPDTQYF,TGTGCCAGCAGCTTGTGGGGCCCAGATACGCAGTATTTT
TRBJ2-7,.,TRBV5-1,.,CASSRIDGYEQYF,TGCGCCAGCAGCAGAATTGACGGCTACGAGCAGTACTTC
TRBJ1-4,.,TRBV4-1,.,CASSQDRGDEKLFF,TGCGCCAGCAGCCAAGATCGGGGGGACGAAAAACTGTTTTTT
TRBJ2-7,TRBD1,TRBV5-6,.,CASSFFTTGGFYEQYF,TGTGCCAGCAGCTTTTTTACGACAGGGGGTTTTTACGAGCAGTACTTC
TRBJ1-1,TRBD1,TRBV7-9,.,CASSPQGGAMNTEAFF,TGTGCCAGCAGCCCCCAGGGGGGAGCCATGAACACTGAAGCTTTCTTT
TRBJ1-2,.,TRBV7-9,.,CASSLKGYGYTF,TGTGCCAGCAGCTTGAAGGGCTATGGCTACACCTTC
TRBJ2-2,.,TRBV27,once,CASSPRRQTGELFF,TGTGCCAGCAGTCCTAGACGACAGACCGGGGAGCTGTTTTTT
TRBJ1-1,TRBD1,TRBV19,few,CASSPGQLNTEAFF,TGTGCCAGTAGTCCGGGACAGCTGAACACTGAAGCTTTCTTT
TRBJ2-4,.,TRBV6-6,.,CASSYDGSLAKNIQYF,TGTGCCAGCAGTTACGACGGCAGTCTAGCCAAAAACATTCAGTACTTC
TRBJ1-1,.,TRBV19,.,CASSGGQAGATEAFF,TGTGCCAGTAGTGGGGGGCAGGCGGGGGCCACTGAAGCTTTCTTT
TRBJ1-5,.,TRBV7-9,.,CASSENQAGPQHF,TGTGCCAGCAGCGAAAACCAGGCAGGTCCCCAGCATTTT
TRBJ2-2,.,TRBV4-1,.,CASSHEMNTGELFF,TGCGCCAGCAGCCATGAGATGAACACCGGGGAGCTGTTTTTT
TRBJ2-7,.,TRBV7-8,.,CASSEPDRSSYEQYF,TGTGCCAGCAGCGAACCGGACAGATCGTCCTACGAGCAGTACTTC
TRBJ2-2,.,TRBV29-1,.,CSVGGVTGELFF,TGCAGCGTTGGCGGGGTCACCGGGGAGCTGTTTTTT
TRBJ2-7,.,TRBV7-2,.,CASSPPHEAVRQYF,TGTGCCAGCAGCCCCCCACACGAGGCCGTTCGGCAGTACTTC
TRBJ1-1,TRBD1,TRBV27,.,CASSLGDRYTEAFF,TGTGCCAGCAGTTTAGGGGACAGGTATACTGAAGCTTTCTTT
TRBJ2-7,.,TRBV25-1,few,CASRGNIRSYEQYF,TGTGCCAGCAGGGGAAACATACGCTCCTACGAGCAGTACTTC
TRBJ2-2,.,TRBV2,.,CASSREKTGELFF,TGTGCCAGCAGTCGAGAAAAGACCGGGGAGCTGTTTTTT
TRBJ1-2,TRBD1,TRBV4-2,.,CASSHTTGGDRGYTF,TGTGCCAGCAGCCACACGACAGGGGGCGATCGTGGCTACACCTTC
TRBJ1-1,.,TRBV19,.,CASDRRNTEAFF,TGTGCCAGTGACAGGAGGAACACTGAAGCTTTCTTT
TRBJ1-4,TRBD1,TRBV7-2,.,CASSARTGDNEKLFF,TGTGCCAGCAGCGCCCGGACAGGCGATAATGAAAAACTGTTTTTT
TRBJ2-1,.,TRBV7-2,.,CASSSGSGQLEQFF,TGTGCCAGCAGCTCCGGGTCGGGACAACTTGAGCAGTTCTTC
TRBJ1-2,.,TRBV13,.,CASSLGGRDYGYTF,TGTGCCAGCAGCTTAGGTGGCAGGGACTATGGCTACACCTTC
TRBJ2-5,TRBD1,TRBV30,.,CAWSRGRGQGTETQYF,TGTGCCTGGAGTAGAGGGAGGGGACAGGGAACCGAGACCCAGTACTTC
TRBJ2-1,TRBD1,TRBV4-2,few,CASSQDLPGQNSFEQFF,TGTGCCAGCAGCCAAGATCTGCCGGGACAGAACTCATTCGAGCAGTTCTTC
TRBJ1-1,.,TRBV20-1,few,CSATGYTEAFF,TGCAGTGCAACAGGGTACACTGAAGCTTTCTTT
TRBJ1-1,.,TRBV4-1,.,CASSPLSVNTEAFF,TGCGCCAGCAGCCCCCTTAGTGTGAACACTGAAGCTTTCTTT
TRBJ2-1,.,TRBV5-6,.,CASSFGGSSYNEQFF,TGTGCCAGCAGCTTCGGGGGAAGCTCCTACAATGAGCAGTTCTTC
TRBJ2-7,.,TRBV5-1,.,CASSFYPSEGGSYEQYF,TGCGCCAGCAGCTTTTACCCCTCCGAGGGGGGATCCTACGAGCAGTACTTC
TRBJ1-5,.,TRBV5-1,.,CASSLSGMGQPQHF,TGCGCCAGCAGCTTGTCTGGGATGGGTCAGCCCCAGCATTTT
TRBJ2-3,.,TRBV19,.,CASSIGGLGLYF,TGTGCCAGTAGTATAGGGGGCCTTGGATTGTATTTT
TRBJ1-1,TRBD1,TRBV19,.,CASSSLAGTDTEAFF,TGTGCCAGTAGTAGTTTGGCAGGGACAGACACTGAAGCTTTCTTT
TRBJ1-5,.,TRBV27,.,CASSLSGESNQPQHF,TGTGCCAGCAGTTTATCTGGAGAAAGCAATCAGCCCCAGCATTTT
TRBJ2-3,.,TRBV2,.,CASSVGLVAGTDTQYF,TGTGCCAGCAGCGTAGGACTGGTAGCTGGCACAGATACGCAGTATTTT
TRBJ2-6,TRBD1,TRBV7-9,.,CASRSIRDSPRSGANVLTF,TGTGCCAGCAGATCTATACGGGACAGTCCTCGCTCTGGGGCCAACGTCCTGACTTTC
TRBJ1-4,.,TRBV5-1,once,CASSLVGNSNEKLFF,TGCGCCAGCAGCTTGGTAGGGAACTCTAATGAAAAACTGTTTTTT
TRBJ1-5,.,TRBV19,.,CASSIAQSYSNQPQHF,TGTGCCAGTAGTATAGCACAGAGCTATAGCAATCAGCCCCAGCATTTT
TRBJ2-6,.,TRBV2,once,CASRLPSSGANVLTF,TGTGCCAGCAGACTCCCTAGTTCTGGGGCCAACGTCCTGACTTTC
TRBJ2-1,TRBD1,TRBV6-5,.,CASSYRDRGYNEQFF,TGTGCCAGCAGTTACCGGGACAGGGGGTACAATGAGCAGTTCTTC
TRBJ1-1,.,TRBV7-9,.,CASSLGTRRNTEAFF,TGTGCCAGCAGCTTGGGCACCCGAAGAAACACTGAAGCTTTCTTT
TRBJ2-7,.,TRBV6-1,.,CASRLYGAGTF,TGTGCCAGCAGACTGTACGGGGCGGGTACATTC
TRBJ1-1,TRBD1,TRBV14,few,CASSPTGGSMNTEAFF,TGTGCCAGCAGCCCCACAGGGGGGTCCATGAACACTGAAGCTTTCTTT
TRBJ1-4,TRBD1,TRBV9,.,CASSVASGQATNEKLFF,TGTGCCAGCAGCGTAGCTTCCGGACAGGCAACTAATGAAAAACTGTTTTTT
TRBJ1-5,.,TRBV21-1,.,CASSTRIGTQAEPQHF,TGTGCCAGCAGCACCCGAATAGGGACTCAAGCGGAGCCCCAGCATTTT
TRBJ1-1,.,TRBV30,few,CAWSQGPNTEAFF,TGTGCCTGGAGTCAGGGGCCAAACACTGAAGCTTTCTTT
TRBJ1-4,.,TRBV18,.,CASSPRGGPLFF,TGTGCCAGCTCACCAAGGGGGGGCCCACTGTTTTTT
TRBJ2-2,TRBD1,TRBV23-1,.,CASSQSVDRVNTGELFF,TGCGCCAGCAGTCAATCAGTGGACAGGGTGAACACCGGGGAGCTGTTTTTT
TRBJ1-1,TRBD1,TRBV9,.,CASSFPGQAHPKTTNTEAFF,TGTGCCAGCAGCTTTCCAGGACAGGCCCACCCTAAGACAACAAACACTGAAGCTTTCTTT
TRBJ2-5,TRBD1,TRBV5-1,.,CASSLAGTGILETQYF,TGCGCCAGCAGCTTGGCCGGGACAGGGATTCTAGAGACCCAGTACTTC
TRBJ2-6,TRBD1,TRBV5-1,.,CASSSLGQGPSSGANVLTF,TGCGCCAGCAGCTCCCTGGGACAGGGGCCAAGCTCTGGGGCCAACGTCCTGACTTTC